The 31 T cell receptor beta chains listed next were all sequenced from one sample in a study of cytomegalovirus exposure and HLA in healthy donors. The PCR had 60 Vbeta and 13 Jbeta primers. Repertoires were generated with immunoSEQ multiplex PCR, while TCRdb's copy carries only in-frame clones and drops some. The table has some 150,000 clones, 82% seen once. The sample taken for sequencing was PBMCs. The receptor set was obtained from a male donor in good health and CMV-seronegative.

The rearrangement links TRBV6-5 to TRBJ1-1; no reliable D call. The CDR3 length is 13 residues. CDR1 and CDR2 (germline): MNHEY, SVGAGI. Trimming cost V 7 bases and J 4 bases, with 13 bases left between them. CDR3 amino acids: CASTPGSLTEAFF. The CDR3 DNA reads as TGTGCCAGCACCCCGGGGAGCCTCACTGAAGCTTTCTTT.

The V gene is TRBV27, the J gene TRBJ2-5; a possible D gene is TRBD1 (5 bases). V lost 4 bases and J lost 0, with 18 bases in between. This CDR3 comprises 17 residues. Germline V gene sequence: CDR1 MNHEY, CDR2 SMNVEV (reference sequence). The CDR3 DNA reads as TGTGCCAGCAGTTACCTCGGACACGACGAGTACCAAGAGACCCAGTACTTC. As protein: CASSYLGHDEYQETQYF.

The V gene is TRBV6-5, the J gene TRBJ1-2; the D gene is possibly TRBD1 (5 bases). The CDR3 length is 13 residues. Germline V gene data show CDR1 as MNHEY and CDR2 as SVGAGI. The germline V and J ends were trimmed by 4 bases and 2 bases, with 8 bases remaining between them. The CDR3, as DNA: TGTGCCAGCAGTTTCCCAGGGAACTATGGCTACACCTTC. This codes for CASSFPGNYGYTF.

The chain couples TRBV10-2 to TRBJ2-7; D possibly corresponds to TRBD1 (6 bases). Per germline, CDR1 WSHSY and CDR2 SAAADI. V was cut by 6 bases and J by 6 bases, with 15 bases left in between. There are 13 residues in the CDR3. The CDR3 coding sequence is TGCGCCAGCAGCGTTGGGACACGGGGCGAGCAGTACTTC. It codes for CASSVGTRGEQYF.

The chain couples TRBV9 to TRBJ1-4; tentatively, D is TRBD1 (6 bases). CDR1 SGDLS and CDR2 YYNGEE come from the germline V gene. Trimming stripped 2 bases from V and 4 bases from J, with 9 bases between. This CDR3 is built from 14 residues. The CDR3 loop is CASSVGQYNEKLFF. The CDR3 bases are TGTGCCAGCAGCGTCGGACAGTATAATGAAAAACTGTTTTTT.

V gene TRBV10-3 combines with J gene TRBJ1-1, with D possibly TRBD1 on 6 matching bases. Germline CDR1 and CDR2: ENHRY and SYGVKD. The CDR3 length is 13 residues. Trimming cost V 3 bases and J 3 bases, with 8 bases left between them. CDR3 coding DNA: TGTGCCATCAGTGAAGGGGGTGACACTGAAGCTTTCTTT. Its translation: CAISEGGDTEAFF.

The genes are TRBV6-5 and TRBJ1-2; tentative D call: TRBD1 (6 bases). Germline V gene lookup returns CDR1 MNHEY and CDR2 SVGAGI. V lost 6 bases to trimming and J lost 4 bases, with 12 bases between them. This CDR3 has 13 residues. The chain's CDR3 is CASRRTEIYGYTF. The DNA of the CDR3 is TGTGCCAGCAGACGGACAGAGATCTATGGCTACACCTTC.

CDR3 sequence reads: CASSFGGARNTEAFF. The CDR3 DNA follows: TGTGCCAGCAGTTTCGGGGGGGCGAGGAACACTGAAGCTTTCTTT. The chain uses TRBV27 and TRBJ1-1; tentative D call: TRBD1 (6 bases). The CDR3 has 15 residues. CDR1 and CDR2 from the germline V gene are MNHEY and SMNVEV (reference sequence). Trimming took off 3 bases at V and 1 base at J, with 12 bases between the two ends.

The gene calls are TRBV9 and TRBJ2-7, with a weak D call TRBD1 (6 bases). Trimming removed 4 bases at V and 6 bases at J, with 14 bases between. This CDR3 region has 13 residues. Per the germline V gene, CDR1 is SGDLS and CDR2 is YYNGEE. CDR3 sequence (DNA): TGTGCCAGCAGCCCCCTGGGGGCTGGCGAGCAGTACTTC. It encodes CASSPLGAGEQYF. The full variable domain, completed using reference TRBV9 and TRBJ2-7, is DSGVTQTPKHLITATGQRVTLRCSPRSGDLSVYWYQQSLDQGLQFLIQYYNGEERAKGNILERFSAQQFPDLHSELNLSSLELGDSALYFCASSPLGAGEQYFGPGTRLTVT.

The CDR3 reads CASSLLRDSEERDTQYF. CDR3 in DNA: TGTGCCAGCAGCCTACTCCGGGACAGCGAAGAGAGAGATACGCAGTATTTT. V is TRBV5-8 and J is TRBJ2-3; 7 positions agree with TRBD1. V was clipped by 4 bases and J by 5 bases; unmatched bases: 16. CDR3 size: 17 residues. Germline V gene sequence: CDR1 SGHTS, CDR2 YDEGEE.

CDR3 bases: TGTGCCAGTAGTCCGGGGGGACTAGCGGCCTACGAGCAGTACTTC. Its translation is CASSPGGLAAYEQYF. The chain couples TRBV19 to TRBJ2-7; 11 positions match TRBD2. The CDR3 runs to 15 residues. The junction had 5 bases not matched to a gene; V was cut back by 5 bases and J by 2 bases. The germline gives CDR1 LNHDA, CDR2 SQIVND (reference sequence).

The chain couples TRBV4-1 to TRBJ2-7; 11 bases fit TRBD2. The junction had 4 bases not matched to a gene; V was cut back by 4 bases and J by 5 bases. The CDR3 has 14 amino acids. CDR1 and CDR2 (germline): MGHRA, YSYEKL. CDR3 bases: TGCGCCAGCAGCCGCGATAGCGGGGGGGACGAGCAGTACTTC. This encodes CASSRDSGGDEQYF.

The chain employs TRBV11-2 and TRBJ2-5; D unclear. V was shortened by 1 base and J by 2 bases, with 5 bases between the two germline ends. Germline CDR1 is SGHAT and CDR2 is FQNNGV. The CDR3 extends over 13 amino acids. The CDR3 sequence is CASSLGIQETQYF. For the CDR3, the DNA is TGTGCCAGCAGCTTAGGTATACAAGAGACCCAGTACTTC.

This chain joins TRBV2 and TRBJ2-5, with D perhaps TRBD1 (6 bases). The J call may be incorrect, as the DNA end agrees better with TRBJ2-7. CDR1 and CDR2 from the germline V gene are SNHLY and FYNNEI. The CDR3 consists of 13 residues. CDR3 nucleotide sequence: TGTGCCAGCCCATCTGGTGGGGGCAACGAGCAGTACTTC. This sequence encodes CASPSGGGNEQYF.

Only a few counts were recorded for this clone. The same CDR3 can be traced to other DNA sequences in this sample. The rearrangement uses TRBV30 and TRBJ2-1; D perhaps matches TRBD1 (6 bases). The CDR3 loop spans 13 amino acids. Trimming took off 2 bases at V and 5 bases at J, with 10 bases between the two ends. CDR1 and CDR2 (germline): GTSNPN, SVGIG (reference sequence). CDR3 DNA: TGTGCCTGGAGTCTTACAGGGAACAATGAGCAGTTCTTC. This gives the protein CAWSLTGNNEQFF.

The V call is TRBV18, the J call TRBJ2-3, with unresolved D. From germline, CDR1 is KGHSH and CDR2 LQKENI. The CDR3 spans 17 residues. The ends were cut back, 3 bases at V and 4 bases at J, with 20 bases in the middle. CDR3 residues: CASSPGENSRIPDTQYF. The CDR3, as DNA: TGTGCCAGCTCACCCGGTGAGAACTCTCGTATCCCAGATACGCAGTATTTT. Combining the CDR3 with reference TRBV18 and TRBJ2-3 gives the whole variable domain NAGVMQNPRHLVRRRGQEARLRCSPMKGHSHVYWYRQLPEEGLKFMVYLQKENIIDESGMPKERFSAEFPKEGPSILRIQQVVRGDSAAYFCASSPGENSRIPDTQYFGPGTRLTVL.

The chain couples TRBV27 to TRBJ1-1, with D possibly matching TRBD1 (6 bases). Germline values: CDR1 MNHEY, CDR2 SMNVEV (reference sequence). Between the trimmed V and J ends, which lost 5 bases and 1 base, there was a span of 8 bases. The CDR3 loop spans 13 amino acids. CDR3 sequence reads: CASSGQQNTEAFF. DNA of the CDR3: TGTGCCAGCAGTGGACAGCAGAACACTGAAGCTTTCTTT.

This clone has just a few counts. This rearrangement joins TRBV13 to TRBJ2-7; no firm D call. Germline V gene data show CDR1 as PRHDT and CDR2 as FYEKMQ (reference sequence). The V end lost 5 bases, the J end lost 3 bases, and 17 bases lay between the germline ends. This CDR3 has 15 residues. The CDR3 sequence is CASSTSDSSHYEQYF. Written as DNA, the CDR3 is TGTGCCAGCAGCACTTCCGACTCGTCGCACTACGAGCAGTACTTC.

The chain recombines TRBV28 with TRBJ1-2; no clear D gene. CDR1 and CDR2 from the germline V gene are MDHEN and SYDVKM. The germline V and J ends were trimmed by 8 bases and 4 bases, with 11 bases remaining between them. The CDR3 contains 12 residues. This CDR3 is CASANRLYGYTF. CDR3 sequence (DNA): TGTGCCAGCGCGAATCGCCTCTATGGCTACACCTTC.

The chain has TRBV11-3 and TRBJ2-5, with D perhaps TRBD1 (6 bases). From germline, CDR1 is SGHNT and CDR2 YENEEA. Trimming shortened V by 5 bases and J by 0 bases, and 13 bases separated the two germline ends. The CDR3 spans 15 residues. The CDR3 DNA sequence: TGTGCCAGCAGCGCCTCGACAGGAGACCAAGAGACCCAGTACTTC. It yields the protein CASSASTGDQETQYF.

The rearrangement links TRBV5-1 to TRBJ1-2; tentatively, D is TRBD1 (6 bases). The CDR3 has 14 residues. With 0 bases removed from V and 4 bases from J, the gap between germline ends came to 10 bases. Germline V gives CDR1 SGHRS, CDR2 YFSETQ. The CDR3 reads CASSLVGAAYGYTF. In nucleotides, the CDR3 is TGCGCCAGCAGCTTGGTGGGGGCTGCCTATGGCTACACCTTC.

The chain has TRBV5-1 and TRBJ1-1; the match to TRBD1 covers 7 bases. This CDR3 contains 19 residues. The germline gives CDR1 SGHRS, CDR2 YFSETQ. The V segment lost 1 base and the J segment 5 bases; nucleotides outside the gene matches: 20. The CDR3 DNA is TGCGCCAGCAGCTTGCAGGCCGCGACAGGGCCGGTTCGTAGGACTGAAGCTTTCTTT. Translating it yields CASSLQAATGPVRRTEAFF. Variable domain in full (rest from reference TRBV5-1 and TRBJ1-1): KAGVTQTPRYLIKTRGQQVTLSCSPISGHRSVSWYQQTPGQGLQFLFEYFSETQRNKGNFPGRFSGRQFSNSRSEMNVSTLELGDSALYLCASSLQAATGPVRRTEAFFGQGTRLTVV.

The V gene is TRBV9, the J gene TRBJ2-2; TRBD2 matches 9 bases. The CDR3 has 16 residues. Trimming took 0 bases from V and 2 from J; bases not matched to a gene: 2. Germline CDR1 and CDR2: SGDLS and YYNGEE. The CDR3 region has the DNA TGTGCCAGCAGCGTAGTTCTAGCGGGAAACACCGGGGAGCTGTTTTTT. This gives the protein CASSVVLAGNTGELFF.

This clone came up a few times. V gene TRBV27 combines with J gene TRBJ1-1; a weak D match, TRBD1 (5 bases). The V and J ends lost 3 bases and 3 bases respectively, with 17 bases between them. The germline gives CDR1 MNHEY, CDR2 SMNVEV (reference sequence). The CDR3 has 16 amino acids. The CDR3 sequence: CASSFLLAGVDTEAFF. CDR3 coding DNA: TGTGCCAGCAGTTTTCTTTTAGCGGGGGTTGACACTGAAGCTTTCTTT.

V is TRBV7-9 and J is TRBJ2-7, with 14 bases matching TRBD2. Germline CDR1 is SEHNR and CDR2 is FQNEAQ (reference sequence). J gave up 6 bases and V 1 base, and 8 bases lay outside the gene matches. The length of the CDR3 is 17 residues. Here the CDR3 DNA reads TGTGCCAGCAGCTTAGGGGGACTAGCGGGAGTACTACGCGAGCAGTACTTC. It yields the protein CASSLGGLAGVLREQYF.

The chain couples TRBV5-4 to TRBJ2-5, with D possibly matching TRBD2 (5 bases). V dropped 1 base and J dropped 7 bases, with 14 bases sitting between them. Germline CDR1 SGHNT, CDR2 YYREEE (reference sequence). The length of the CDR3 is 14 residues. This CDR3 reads CASSLSGSIGTQYF. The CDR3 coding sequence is TGTGCCAGCAGCTTGTCGGGGTCTATTGGGACCCAGTACTTC. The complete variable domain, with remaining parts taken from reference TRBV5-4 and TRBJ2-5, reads ETGVTQSPTHLIKTRGQQVTLRCSSQSGHNTVSWYQQALGQGPQFIFQYYREEENGRGNFPPRFSGLQFPNYSSELNVNALELDDSALYLCASSLSGSIGTQYFGPGTRLLVL.

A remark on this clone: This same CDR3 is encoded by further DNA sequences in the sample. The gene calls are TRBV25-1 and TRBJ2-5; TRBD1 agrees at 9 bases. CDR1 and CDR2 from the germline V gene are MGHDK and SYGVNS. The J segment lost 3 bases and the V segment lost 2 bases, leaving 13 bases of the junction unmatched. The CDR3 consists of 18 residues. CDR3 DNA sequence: TGTGCCAGCAGTGAACAAGACGACAGGGGGGGTCCCGAAGAGACCCAGTACTTC. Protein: CASSEQDDRGGPEETQYF.

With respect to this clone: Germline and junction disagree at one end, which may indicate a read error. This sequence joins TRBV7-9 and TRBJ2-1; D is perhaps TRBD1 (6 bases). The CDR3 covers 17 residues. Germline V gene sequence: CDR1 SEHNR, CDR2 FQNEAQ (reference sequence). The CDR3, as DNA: TGTTCCAGCAGCAAACCCCGTGGGACACCGGACGACAATGAGCAGTTCTTC. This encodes CSSSKPRGTPDDNEQFF.

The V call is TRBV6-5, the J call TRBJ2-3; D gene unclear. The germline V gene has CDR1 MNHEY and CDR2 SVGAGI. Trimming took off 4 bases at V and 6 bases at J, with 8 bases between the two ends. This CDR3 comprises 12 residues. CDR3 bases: TGTGCCAGCAGTTCGCCCCGGGATACGCAGTATTTT. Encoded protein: CASSSPRDTQYF.

The CDR3 DNA reads as TGTGCCAGCAGCCGGGGACTAGCGGCAACCGGGGAGCTGTTTTTT. As protein: CASSRGLAATGELFF. The V gene is TRBV5-4, the J gene TRBJ2-2, with 11 bases aligning to TRBD2. The junction had 4 bases not matched to a gene; V was cut back by 4 bases and J by 5 bases. This CDR3 spans 15 amino acids. Germline V gene data show CDR1 as SGHNT and CDR2 as YYREEE (reference sequence).

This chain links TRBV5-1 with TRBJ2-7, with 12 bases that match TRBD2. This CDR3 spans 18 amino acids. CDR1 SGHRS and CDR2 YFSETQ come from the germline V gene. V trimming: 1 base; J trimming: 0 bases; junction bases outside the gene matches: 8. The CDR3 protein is CASSLTSGRTPSSYEQYF. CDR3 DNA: TGCGCCAGCAGCTTGACTAGCGGGAGGACCCCAAGCTCCTACGAGCAGTACTTC.